The source of this T cell receptor (beta chain) is a study of CD8+CD57+ T cells in acquired aplastic anemia. Study at large: The study obtained an average of around 2.9 ug of DNA from sorted CD4+ and CD8+ cells. Where healthy donors were concerned, CD4+ cells averaged approximately 11 million reads. Study results and limitations: Patients shared approximately 30 CD8+ CDR3 sequences with controls. CD8+ Simpson's diversity showed no significant patient-control difference.

There are many counts of this clonotype. Its antigen remains unknown. Genomic DNA templated the TCR beta VDJ and CDR3 profiling. Using its own MiXCR run on the reads, TCRdb lists one record per CDR3 protein. Of some 220,000 distinct CDR3 sequences in the sample, roughly 35% were seen once. Trimming took off 4 bases at V and 5 bases at J, with 21 bases between the two ends. From germline, CDR1 is WNHNN and CDR2 SYGVQD (reference sequence). The CDR3 sequence is 18 residues long. This TCR was recovered from a human donor in good health, serving as a control. The chain has TRBV10-1 and TRBJ1-6, with D possibly TRBD1 on 6 matching bases. The sample was sorted CD4+, CD8+, or CD8+CD57+ T cells (not recorded which) from PBMCs. The CDR3 loop is CASSGPLGAGDNNSPLHF. The CDR3 coding sequence is TGCGCCAGCAGTGGACCCCTAGGGGCAGGGGATAATAATTCACCCCTCCACTTT.